The 7 T cell receptor beta chains given below trace back to one sample, sequenced in a study of blood T cell repertoires in COVID-19. Only in-frame clones appear in the TCRdb table, and some are missing; sequencing was by immunoSEQ multiplex PCR. The table shows approximately 210,000 clones, with approximately 80% occurring only once. The sample comprised PBMCs or T cells enriched from blood (not recorded which). The receptor source for this set is a woman aged 45 to 65 with acute COVID-19.

This clone was counted only a few times. Other DNA sequences within the sample encode an identical CDR3. The rearrangement joins TRBV6-2 or TRBV6-3 to TRBJ1-2; no reliable D call. The CDR3 extends over 13 amino acids. CDR1 and CDR2 from the germline V gene are MNHEY and SVGEGT. V was clipped by 3 bases and J by 4 bases, with 9 bases between them. The CDR3, as DNA: TGTGCCAGCAGTTATGAGAGCTTCTATGGCTACACCTTC. It encodes CASSYESFYGYTF.

This clone was recorded many times. The V gene is TRBV7-2, the J gene TRBJ1-3, with D perhaps matching TRBD1 (6 bases). This CDR3 has 17 residues. Germline V gene sequence: CDR1 SGHTA, CDR2 FQGNSA. Trimming took off 4 bases at V and 2 bases at J, with 18 bases between the two ends. CDR3 DNA: TGTGCCAGCAGCTACGAACCCAGAACAGGGACTGGAAACACCATATATTTT. Encoded protein: CASSYEPRTGTGNTIYF.

The rearrangement uses TRBV12-3 or TRBV12-4 and TRBJ2-7, with D hard to call. The CDR3 has 13 residues. Trimming took off 3 bases at V and 0 bases at J, with 6 bases between the two ends. CDR3 amino acids: CASSFSDSYEQYF. In DNA form, the CDR3 reads TGTGCCAGCAGTTTTTCAGACTCCTACGAGCAGTACTTC.

The chain carries TRBV7-3 and TRBJ2-2; D is unresolved. The V gene lost 2 bases and the J gene lost 0 bases, with 7 bases spanning the gap. The CDR3 is made up of 15 amino acids. Germline CDR1 is SGHTA and CDR2 is FQGTGA. CDR3 nucleotides: TGTGCCAGCAGCTTACAAGCTCCGAACACCGGGGAGCTGTTTTTT. It yields the protein CASSLQAPNTGELFF.

V usage is TRBV2 and J usage is TRBJ2-4; D perhaps matches TRBD1 (6 bases). CDR1 is SNHLY and CDR2 is FYNNEI in the germline V gene. V was clipped by 6 bases and J by 0 bases, with 12 bases between them. This CDR3 is 15 amino acids long. CDR3 nucleotide sequence: TGTGCCAGCAGGCCACAGGGTTTAGCCAAAAACATTCAGTACTTC. Its protein is CASRPQGLAKNIQYF.

The chain employs TRBV18 and TRBJ2-1; possibly TRBD2 for D (5 bases). The CDR3 is 14 residues long. Per the germline V gene, CDR1 is KGHSH and CDR2 is LQKENI. Between the trimmed V and J ends, which lost 2 bases and 3 bases, there was a span of 8 bases. Here the CDR3 reads CASSPSGIYNEQFF. The CDR3 nucleotides are TGTGCCAGCTCACCATCCGGGATCTACAATGAGCAGTTCTTC.

V gene TRBV27 combines with J gene TRBJ2-7; TRBD1 matches 7 bases. Germline V lookup: CDR1 MNHEY, CDR2 SMNVEV (reference sequence). CDR3 size: 11 residues. V shed 8 bases and J 3 bases; nucleotides not matched to a gene: 1. The CDR3 is CASGTVYEQYF. CDR3 sequence (DNA): TGTGCCAGCGGGACAGTCTACGAGCAGTACTTC.